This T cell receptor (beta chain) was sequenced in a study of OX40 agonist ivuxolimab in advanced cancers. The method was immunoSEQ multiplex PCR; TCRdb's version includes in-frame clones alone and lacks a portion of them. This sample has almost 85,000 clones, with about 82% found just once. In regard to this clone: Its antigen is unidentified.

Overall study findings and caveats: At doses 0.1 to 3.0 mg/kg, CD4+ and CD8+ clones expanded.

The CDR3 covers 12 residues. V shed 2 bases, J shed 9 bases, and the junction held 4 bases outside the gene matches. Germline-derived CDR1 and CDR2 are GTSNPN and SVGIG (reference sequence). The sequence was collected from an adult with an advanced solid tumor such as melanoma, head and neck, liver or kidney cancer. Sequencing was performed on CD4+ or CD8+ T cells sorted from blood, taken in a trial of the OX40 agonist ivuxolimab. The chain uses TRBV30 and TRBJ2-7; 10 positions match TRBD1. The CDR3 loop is CAWSPRDRGQYF. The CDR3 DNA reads TGTGCCTGGAGTCCCCGGGACAGGGGGCAGTACTTC.